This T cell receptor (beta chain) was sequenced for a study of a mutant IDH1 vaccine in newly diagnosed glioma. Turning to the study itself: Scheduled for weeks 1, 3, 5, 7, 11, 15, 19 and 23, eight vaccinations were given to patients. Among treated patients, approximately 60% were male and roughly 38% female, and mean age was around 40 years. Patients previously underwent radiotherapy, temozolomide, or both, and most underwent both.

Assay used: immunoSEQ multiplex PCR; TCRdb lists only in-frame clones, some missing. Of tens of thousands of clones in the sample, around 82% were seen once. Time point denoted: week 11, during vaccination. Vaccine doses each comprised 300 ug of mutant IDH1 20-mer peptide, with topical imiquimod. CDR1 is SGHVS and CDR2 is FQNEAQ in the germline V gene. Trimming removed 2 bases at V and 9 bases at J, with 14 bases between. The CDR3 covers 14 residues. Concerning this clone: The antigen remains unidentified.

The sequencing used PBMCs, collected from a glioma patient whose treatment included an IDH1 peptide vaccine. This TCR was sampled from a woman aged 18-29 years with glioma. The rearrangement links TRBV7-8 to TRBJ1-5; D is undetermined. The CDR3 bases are TGTGCCAGCAGCTTAAGGGCGGCCGAGGGGCCCCAGCATTTT. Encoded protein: CASSLRAAEGPQHF.